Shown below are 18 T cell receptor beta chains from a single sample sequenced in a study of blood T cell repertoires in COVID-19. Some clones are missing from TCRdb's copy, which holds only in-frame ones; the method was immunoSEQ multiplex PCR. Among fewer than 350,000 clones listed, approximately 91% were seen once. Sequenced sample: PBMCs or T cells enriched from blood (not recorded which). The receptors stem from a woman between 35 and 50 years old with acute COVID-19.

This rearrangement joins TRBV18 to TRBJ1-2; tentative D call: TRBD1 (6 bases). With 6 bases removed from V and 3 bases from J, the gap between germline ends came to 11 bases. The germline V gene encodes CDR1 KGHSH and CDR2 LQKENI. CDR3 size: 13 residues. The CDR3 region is CASSPGQHYGYTF. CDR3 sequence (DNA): TGTGCCAGCTCCCCCGGACAGCACTATGGCTACACCTTC.

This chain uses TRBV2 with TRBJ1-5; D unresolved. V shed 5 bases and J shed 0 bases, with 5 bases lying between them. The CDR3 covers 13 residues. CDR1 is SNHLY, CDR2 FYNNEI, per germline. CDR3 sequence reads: CASSRDSNQPQHF. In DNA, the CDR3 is TGTGCCAGCAGTAGAGATAGCAATCAGCCCCAGCATTTT.

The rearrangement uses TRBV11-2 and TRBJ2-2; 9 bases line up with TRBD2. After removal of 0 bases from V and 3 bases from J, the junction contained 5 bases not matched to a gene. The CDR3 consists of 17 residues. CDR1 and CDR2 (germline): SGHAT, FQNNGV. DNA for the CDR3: TGTGCCAGCAGCTTAGATCTTAGCGGGAGTGACACCGGGGAGCTGTTTTTT. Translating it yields CASSLDLSGSDTGELFF. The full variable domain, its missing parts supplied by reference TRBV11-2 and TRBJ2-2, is EAGVAQSPRYKIIEKRQSVAFWCNPISGHATLYWYQQILGQGPKLLIQFQNNGVVDDSQLPKDRFSAERLKGVDSTLKIQPAKLEDSAVYLCASSLDLSGSDTGELFFGEGSRLTVL.

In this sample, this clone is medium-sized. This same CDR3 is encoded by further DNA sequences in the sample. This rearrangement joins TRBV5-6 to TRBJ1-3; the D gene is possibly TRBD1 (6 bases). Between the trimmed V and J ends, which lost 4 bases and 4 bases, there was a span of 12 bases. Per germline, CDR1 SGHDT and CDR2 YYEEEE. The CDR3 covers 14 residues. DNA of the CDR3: TGTGCCAGCAGCCTTACAGGGTTCGGAAACACCATATATTTT. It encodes CASSLTGFGNTIYF.

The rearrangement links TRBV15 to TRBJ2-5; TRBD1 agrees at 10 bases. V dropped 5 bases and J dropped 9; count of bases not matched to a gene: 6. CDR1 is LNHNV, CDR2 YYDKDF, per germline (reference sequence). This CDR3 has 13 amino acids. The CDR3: CATSADRGVAQYF. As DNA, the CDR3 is TGTGCCACCAGCGCGGACAGGGGGGTCGCCCAGTACTTC.

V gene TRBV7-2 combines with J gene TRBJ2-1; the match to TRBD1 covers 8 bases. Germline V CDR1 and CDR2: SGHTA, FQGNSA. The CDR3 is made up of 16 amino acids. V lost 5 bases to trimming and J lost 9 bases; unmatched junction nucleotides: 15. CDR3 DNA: TGTGCCAGCAGCCTAACCGGACAGGGTTTGGCGAGTGAGCAGTTCTTC. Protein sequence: CASSLTGQGLASEQFF.

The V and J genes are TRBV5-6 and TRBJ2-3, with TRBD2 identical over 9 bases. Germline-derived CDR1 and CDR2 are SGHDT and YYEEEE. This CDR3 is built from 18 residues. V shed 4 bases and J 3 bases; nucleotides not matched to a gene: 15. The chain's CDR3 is CASSPRGSGRVGTDTQYF. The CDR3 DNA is TGTGCCAGCAGCCCCCGGGGTAGCGGGAGAGTAGGTACAGATACGCAGTATTTT. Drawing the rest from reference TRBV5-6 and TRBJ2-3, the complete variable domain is DAGVTQSPTHLIKTRGQQVTLRCSPKSGHDTVSWYQQALGQGPQFIFQYYEEEERQRGNFPDRFSGHQFPNYSSELNVNALLLGDSALYLCASSPRGSGRVGTDTQYFGPGTRLTVL.

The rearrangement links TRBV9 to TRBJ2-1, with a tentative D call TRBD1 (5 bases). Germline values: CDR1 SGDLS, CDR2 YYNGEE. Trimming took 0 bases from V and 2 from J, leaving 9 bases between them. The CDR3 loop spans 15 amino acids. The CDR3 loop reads CASSVVSGTYNEQFF. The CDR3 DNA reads TGTGCCAGCAGCGTAGTGTCAGGGACCTACAATGAGCAGTTCTTC.

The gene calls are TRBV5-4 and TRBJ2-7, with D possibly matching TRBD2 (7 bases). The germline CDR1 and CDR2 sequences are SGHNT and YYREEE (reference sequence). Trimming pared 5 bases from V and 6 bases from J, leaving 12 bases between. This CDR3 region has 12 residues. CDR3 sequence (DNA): TGTGCCAGCAGTCCGAGGGGGGGCGAGCAGTACTTC. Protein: CASSPRGGEQYF.

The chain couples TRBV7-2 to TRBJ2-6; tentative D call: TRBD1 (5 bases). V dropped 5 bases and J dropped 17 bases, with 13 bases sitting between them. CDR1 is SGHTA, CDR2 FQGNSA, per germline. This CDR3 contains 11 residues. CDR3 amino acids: CASSGAGWLTF. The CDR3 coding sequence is TGTGCCAGCAGCGGGGCCGGGTGGTTGACTTTC.

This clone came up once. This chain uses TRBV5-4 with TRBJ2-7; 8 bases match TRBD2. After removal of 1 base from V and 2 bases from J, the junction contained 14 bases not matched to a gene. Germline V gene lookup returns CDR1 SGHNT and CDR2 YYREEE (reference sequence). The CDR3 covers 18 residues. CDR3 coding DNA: TGTGCCAGCAGCTTGCCCCTCGGGGGGGGTGGAATAGCCTACGAGCAGTACTTC. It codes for CASSLPLGGGGIAYEQYF.

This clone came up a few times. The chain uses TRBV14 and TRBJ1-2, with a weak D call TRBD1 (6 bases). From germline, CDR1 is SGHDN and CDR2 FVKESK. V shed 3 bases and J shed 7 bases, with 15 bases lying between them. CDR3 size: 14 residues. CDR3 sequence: CASSQNRAPGGYTF. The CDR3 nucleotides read TGTGCCAGCAGCCAGAACAGGGCTCCGGGTGGCTACACCTTC.

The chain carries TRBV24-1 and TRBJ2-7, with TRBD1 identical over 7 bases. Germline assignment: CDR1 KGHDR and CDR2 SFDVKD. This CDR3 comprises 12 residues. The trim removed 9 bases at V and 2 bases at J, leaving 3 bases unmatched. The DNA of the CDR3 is TGTGCCACCCACAGGGGTACCTACGAGCAGTACTTC. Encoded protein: CATHRGTYEQYF.

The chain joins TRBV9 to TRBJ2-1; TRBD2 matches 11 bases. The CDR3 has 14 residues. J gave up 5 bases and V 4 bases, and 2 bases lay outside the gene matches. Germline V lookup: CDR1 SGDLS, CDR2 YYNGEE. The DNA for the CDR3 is TGTGCCAGCAGCCTGGGACTAGCGGACAATGAGCAGTTCTTC. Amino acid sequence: CASSLGLADNEQFF.

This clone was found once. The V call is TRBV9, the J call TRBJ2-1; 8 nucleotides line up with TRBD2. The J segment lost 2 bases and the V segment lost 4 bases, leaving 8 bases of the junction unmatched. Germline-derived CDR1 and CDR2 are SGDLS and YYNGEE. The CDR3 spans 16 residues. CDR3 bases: TGTGCCAGCAGCCCATTGGCGGGAGGAGCCTACAATGAGCAGTTCTTC. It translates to CASSPLAGGAYNEQFF.

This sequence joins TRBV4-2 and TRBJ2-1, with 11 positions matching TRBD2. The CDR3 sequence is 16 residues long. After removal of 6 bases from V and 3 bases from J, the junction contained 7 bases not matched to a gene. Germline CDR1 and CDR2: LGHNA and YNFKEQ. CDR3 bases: TGTGCCAGCAGTTTAGTTAGCGGGGGGGGCTACAATGAGCAGTTCTTC. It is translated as CASSLVSGGGYNEQFF.

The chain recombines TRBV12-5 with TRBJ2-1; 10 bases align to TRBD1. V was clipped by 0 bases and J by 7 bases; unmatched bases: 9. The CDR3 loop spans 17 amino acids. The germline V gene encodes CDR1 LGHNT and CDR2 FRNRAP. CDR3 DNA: TGTGCTAGTGGTTTGGTTGTTGGGACAGGGGATCGTAATGAGCAGTTCTTC. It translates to CASGLVVGTGDRNEQFF.

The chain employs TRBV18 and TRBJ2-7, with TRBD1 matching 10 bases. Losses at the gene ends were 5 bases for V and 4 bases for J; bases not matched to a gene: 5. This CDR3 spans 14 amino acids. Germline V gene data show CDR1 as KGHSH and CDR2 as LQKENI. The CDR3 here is CASSASGQGYEQYF. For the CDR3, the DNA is TGTGCCAGCTCAGCATCGGGACAGGGGTACGAGCAGTACTTC.